Listed here are 29 T cell receptor beta chains from one sample, sequenced in a study of T cell changes during pregnancy in multiple sclerosis. Here immunoSEQ multiplex PCR was the method, and the copy in TCRdb shows in-frame clones only, minus some. The sample holds tens of thousands of clones, nearly 95% seen once. Sequencing used peripheral blood, obtained in the second trimester of pregnancy. These receptors came from a female donor with multiple sclerosis, enrolled in a pregnancy study.

This clone occurred once. This rearrangement joins TRBV28 to TRBJ1-5; possible D gene TRBD1, 6 bases. Per the germline V gene, CDR1 is MDHEN and CDR2 is SYDVKM. The CDR3 loop spans 15 amino acids. The V gene lost 7 bases and the J gene lost 1 base, with 14 bases spanning the gap. CDR3 region: CASTWGLGSNQPQHF. The CDR3 DNA sequence: TGTGCCAGCACGTGGGGGCTCGGCAGCAATCAGCCCCAGCATTTT.

J is TRBJ2-4 and V is TRBV30; D perhaps matches TRBD2 (7 bases). The CDR3 has 15 residues. CDR1 GTSNPN and CDR2 SVGIG come from the germline V gene (reference sequence). V lost 8 bases to trimming and J lost 6 bases, with 23 bases between them. The CDR3 loop reads CAGLYGGRRRNIQYF. DNA of the CDR3: TGTGCCGGACTCTACGGGGGGCGGAGAAGAAACATTCAGTACTTC.

The J gene is TRBJ2-7, the V gene TRBV5-1, with D possibly TRBD1 on 6 matching bases. V lost 1 base, J lost 0 bases, and 14 bases lay in between. Germline values: CDR1 SGHRS, CDR2 YFSETQ. This CDR3 contains 16 residues. The CDR3 sequence: CASSLQVGQPSYEQYF. The CDR3 coding sequence is TGCGCCAGCAGCTTGCAGGTTGGACAGCCCTCCTACGAGCAGTACTTC.

The CDR3 sequence is CASSLDLAGVYEQYF. In DNA form, the CDR3 reads TGTGCCAGCAGCTTAGATCTAGCGGGAGTGTACGAGCAGTACTTC. This rearrangement joins TRBV5-5 to TRBJ2-7; 10 bases match TRBD2. The CDR3 runs 15 residues. CDR1 SGHKS and CDR2 YYEKEE come from the germline V gene (reference sequence). Unmatched junction bases numbered 6, after V lost 2 bases and J lost 4 bases. The whole variable domain, filled in from reference TRBV5-5 and TRBJ2-7, reads DAGVTQSPTHLIKTRGQQVTLRCSPISGHKSVSWYQQVLGQGPQFIFQYYEKEERGRGNFPDRFSARQFPNYSSELNVNALLLGDSALYLCASSLDLAGVYEQYFGPGTRLTVT.

The V call is TRBV5-5, the J call TRBJ2-2; no definite D call. Germline CDR1 is SGHKS and CDR2 is YYEKEE (reference sequence). This CDR3 contains 13 residues. Deletions cut 2 bases from V and 6 bases from J, with 8 bases between. CDR3 DNA: TGTGCCAGCAGCTTTGGCTTGGCCGGGGAGCTGTTTTTT. This codes for CASSFGLAGELFF.

The DNA for the CDR3 is TGCGCCAGCAGCCAGGGGGACGGGACAGTTAACTATGGCTACACCTTC. Translated, it gives CASSQGDGTVNYGYTF. The rearrangement joins TRBV4-1 to TRBJ1-2; 7 nucleotides line up with TRBD1. This CDR3 comprises 16 residues. CDR1 is MGHRA, CDR2 YSYEKL, per germline. V shed 3 bases, J shed 1 base, and the junction held 8 bases outside the gene matches.

This chain connects TRBV5-4 to TRBJ2-7; D remains unclear. V shed 2 bases and J shed 0 bases, with 12 bases lying between them. Germline V gene lookup returns CDR1 SGHNT and CDR2 YYREEE (reference sequence). CDR3 length: 15 amino acids. CDR3 amino acids: CASSFYRGFSYEQYF. The DNA for the CDR3 is TGTGCCAGCAGCTTCTATCGCGGATTCTCCTACGAGCAGTACTTC.

V and J are TRBV28 and TRBJ2-7; D might be TRBD1 (5 bases). Per the germline V gene, CDR1 is MDHEN and CDR2 is SYDVKM. V lost 3 bases and J 5 bases, leaving 14 bases between the germline ends. The CDR3 extends over 14 amino acids. CDR3 nucleotide sequence: TGTGCCAGCAGTTTGCCCAGGGATAGCAACGAGCAGTACTTC. Translated: CASSLPRDSNEQYF. Complete variable domain (other parts from reference TRBV28 and TRBJ2-7): DVKVTQSSRYLVKRTGEKVFLECVQDMDHENMFWYRQDPGLGLRLIYFSYDVKMKEKGDIPEGYSVSREKKERFSLILESASTNQTSMYLCASSLPRDSNEQYFGPGTRLTVT.

The chain couples TRBV4-1 to TRBJ1-2; the match to TRBD1 covers 10 bases. The germline gives CDR1 MGHRA, CDR2 YSYEKL. This CDR3 is built from 17 residues. Trimming removed 4 bases from V and 0 bases from J; junction bases left unmatched: 8. In DNA, the CDR3 is TGCGCCAGCAGCCTCCAGACAGGGGGCTTAGCTAACTATGGCTACACCTTC. Encoded protein: CASSLQTGGLANYGYTF.

J is TRBJ1-1 and V is TRBV7-8; D is possibly TRBD1 (6 bases). V was cut by 5 bases and J by 4 bases, with 11 bases left in between. Germline-derived CDR1 and CDR2 are SGHVS and FQNEAQ. The CDR3 spans 13 residues. The CDR3 DNA sequence: TGTGCCAGCAGCCCAGGGGCTTCCACTGAAGCTTTCTTT. This translates into CASSPGASTEAFF. Supplemented by reference TRBV7-8 and TRBJ1-1, the full variable domain reads GAGVSQSPRYKVAKRGQDVALRCDPISGHVSLFWYQQALGQGPEFLTYFQNEAQLDKSGLPSDRFFAERPEGSVSTLKIQRTQQEDSAVYLCASSPGASTEAFFGQGTRLTVV.

The gene calls are TRBV27 and TRBJ2-7, with 7 nucleotides matching TRBD2. CDR1 and CDR2 from the germline V gene are MNHEY and SMNVEV (reference sequence). Unmatched junction bases numbered 5, after V lost 2 bases and J lost 4 bases. The CDR3 is made up of 14 amino acids. The DNA for the CDR3 is TGTGCCAGCAGTTTAGGCGGGAGATGGTACGAGCAGTACTTC. It translates to CASSLGGRWYEQYF.

The chain uses TRBV7-7 and TRBJ1-2; D is uncertain. In germline, CDR1 is SSHAT, CDR2 FNYEAQ (reference sequence). V was trimmed by 3 bases and J by 4 bases, leaving 12 bases between them. The CDR3 extends over 14 amino acids. DNA of the CDR3: TGTGCCAGCAGCTTGGTCCAGGATGCCTATGGCTACACCTTC. As protein: CASSLVQDAYGYTF.

The chain employs TRBV5-5 and TRBJ2-3; 8 positions match TRBD2. The V segment lost 6 bases and the J segment 1 base; nucleotides outside the gene matches: 1. This CDR3 region has 13 residues. In germline, CDR1 is SGHKS, CDR2 YYEKEE (reference sequence). CDR3 DNA: TGTGCCAGCACACTAGCGGGCACAGATACGCAGTATTTT. Its translation: CASTLAGTDTQYF.

This clone was detected only a few times. The chain has TRBV19 and TRBJ2-3; 11 bases map to TRBD2. From germline, CDR1 is LNHDA and CDR2 SQIVND (reference sequence). Unmatched junction bases numbered 12, after V lost 10 bases and J lost 0 bases. There are 17 residues in the CDR3. The CDR3: CATAGTSGYSSTDTQYF. CDR3 bases: TGTGCCACCGCGGGGACTAGCGGATACTCTAGCACAGATACGCAGTATTTT.

The chain joins TRBV2 to TRBJ2-3, with D tentatively TRBD1 (6 bases). The CDR3 spans 15 residues. Germline CDR1 SNHLY, CDR2 FYNNEI. The ends were cut back, 4 bases at V and 3 bases at J, with 14 bases in the middle. In DNA, the CDR3 is TGTGCCAGCAGTGCCGGACAGTACAAAACAGATACGCAGTATTTT. Translating it yields CASSAGQYKTDTQYF. The full variable domain, rest sourced from reference TRBV2 and TRBJ2-3, is EPEVTQTPSHQVTQMGQEVILRCVPISNHLYFYWYRQILGQKVEFLVSFYNNEISEKSEIFDDQFSVERPDGSNFTLKIRSTKLEDSAMYFCASSAGQYKTDTQYFGPGTRLTVL.

This chain links TRBV7-2 with TRBJ2-7; tentative D call: TRBD2 (6 bases). With 1 base removed from V and 0 bases from J, the gap between germline ends came to 10 bases. CDR1 and CDR2 from the germline V gene are SGHTA and FQGNSA. The CDR3 sequence is 15 residues long. CDR3 DNA sequence: TGTGCCAGCAGCTTAGACGGCGGGACCTCCTACGAGCAGTACTTC. This codes for CASSLDGGTSYEQYF.

The V gene is TRBV5-1, the J gene TRBJ2-2, with 7 bases lining up with TRBD1. The V segment lost 4 bases and the J segment 3 bases; nucleotides outside the gene matches: 6. Per germline, CDR1 SGHRS and CDR2 YFSETQ. The CDR3 runs 15 residues. CDR3 DNA: TGCGCCAGCAGCCGCGACAGGGCCCACACCGGGGAGCTGTTTTTT. As protein: CASSRDRAHTGELFF.

V gene TRBV5-1 combines with J gene TRBJ2-3; 8 nucleotides agree with TRBD1. This CDR3 region has 15 residues. Germline CDR1 SGHRS, CDR2 YFSETQ. V gave up 7 bases and J gave up 1 base; unmatched junction bases: 8. CDR3 sequence (DNA): TGCGCCAGCCGACTTCACAGGGGGGGCACAGATACGCAGTATTTT. This translates into CASRLHRGGTDTQYF.

This sequence joins TRBV13 and TRBJ2-3; 13 bases fit TRBD2. Germline V gene sequence: CDR1 PRHDT, CDR2 FYEKMQ (reference sequence). CDR3 length: 16 amino acids. After removal of 4 bases from V and 4 bases from J, the junction contained 5 bases not matched to a gene. Here the CDR3 DNA reads TGTGCCAGCAGCTCCCCCGGACTAGCGGGAGCAGATACGCAGTATTTT. Amino acids: CASSSPGLAGADTQYF.

This chain uses TRBV16 with TRBJ2-3; 10 bases are shared with TRBD2. The CDR3 has 17 residues. Germline lookup yields CDR1 KGHSY and CDR2 FQNENV. The V and J ends lost 2 bases and 1 base, in that order; junction bases with no gene match: 6. CDR3 residues: CASSQGLAGVGTDTQYF. The CDR3 region has the DNA TGTGCCAGCAGCCAAGGGCTAGCGGGAGTTGGCACAGATACGCAGTATTTT.

The chain has TRBV5-1 and TRBJ2-6; no definite D call. V shed 0 bases and J shed 2 bases, with 6 bases lying between them. Germline CDR1 is SGHRS and CDR2 is YFSETQ. The CDR3 is made up of 15 amino acids. This chain's CDR3 is CASSLGATGANVLTF. The CDR3 coding sequence is TGCGCCAGCAGCTTGGGTGCGACTGGGGCCAACGTCCTGACTTTC. The whole variable domain, remainder taken from reference TRBV5-1 and TRBJ2-6, is KAGVTQTPRYLIKTRGQQVTLSCSPISGHRSVSWYQQTPGQGLQFLFEYFSETQRNKGNFPGRFSGRQFSNSRSEMNVSTLELGDSALYLCASSLGATGANVLTFGAGSRLTVL.

The chain combines TRBV6-5 with TRBJ1-2; 8 nucleotides line up with TRBD1. This CDR3 is 14 amino acids long. From germline, CDR1 is MNHEY and CDR2 SVGAGI. The V gene end was trimmed by 5 bases and the J gene end by 4 bases; junction bases not matched to a gene: 6. Written as DNA, the CDR3 is TGTGCCAGCAGTCTTACAGGGGGTGCCTATGGCTACACCTTC. Translation: CASSLTGGAYGYTF.

The genes are TRBV7-9 and TRBJ2-5; 8 positions match TRBD1. CDR1 SEHNR and CDR2 FQNEAQ come from the germline V gene (reference sequence). The CDR3 length is 14 residues. V gave up 5 bases and J gave up 4 bases; unmatched junction bases: 6. CDR3 sequence reads: CASSPRGQGETQYF. In nucleotides, the CDR3 is TGTGCCAGCAGCCCCAGAGGACAGGGAGAGACCCAGTACTTC.

The CDR3 reads CASTGASGVYEQYF. CDR3 in DNA: TGCGCCAGCACCGGCGCTAGCGGGGTCTACGAGCAGTACTTC. This chain joins TRBV10-2 and TRBJ2-7; 9 nucleotides line up with TRBD2. Germline values: CDR1 WSHSY, CDR2 SAAADI. The CDR3 length is 14 residues. J lost 3 bases, V lost 7 bases, and 7 bases had no gene match.

The chain links TRBV29-1 to TRBJ2-3; tentatively, D is TRBD2 (5 bases). Germline CDR1 reads SQVTM; CDR2 reads ANQGSEA. The CDR3 has 11 residues. V was clipped by 6 bases and J by 10 bases, with 14 bases between them. CDR3 sequence: CSVHLADAQYF. The CDR3 DNA reads as TGCAGCGTGCACCTAGCTGACGCGCAGTATTTT.

The chain uses TRBV2 and TRBJ2-1; weak D call: TRBD2 (6 bases). Trimming removed 6 bases from V and 7 bases from J, with 13 bases in between. This CDR3 has 13 residues. The germline V gene encodes CDR1 SNHLY and CDR2 FYNNEI. For the CDR3, the DNA is TGTGCCAGCAGGGGCGGGGATCGGAATGAGCAGTTCTTC. Protein: CASRGGDRNEQFF.

The gene calls are TRBV5-4 and TRBJ2-7; D remains ambiguous. The CDR3 contains 14 residues. Deletions cut 4 bases from V and 0 bases from J, with 11 bases between. The germline V gene has CDR1 SGHNT and CDR2 YYREEE (reference sequence). CDR3 in amino acids: CASSPVGPSYEQYF. The CDR3 DNA follows: TGTGCCAGCAGCCCGGTGGGCCCCTCCTACGAGCAGTACTTC.

The chain recombines TRBV5-1 with TRBJ2-1, with D perhaps TRBD1 (6 bases). The ends were cut back, 4 bases at V and 6 bases at J, with 20 bases in the middle. Germline V gene sequence: CDR1 SGHRS, CDR2 YFSETQ. CDR3 length: 16 amino acids. CDR3 sequence reads: CASSPITGKLLNEQFF. CDR3 DNA sequence: TGCGCCAGCAGCCCCATAACAGGGAAACTCCTCAATGAGCAGTTCTTC.

The chain links TRBV6-1 to TRBJ2-7; 7 positions match TRBD1. Trimming took 5 bases from V and 0 from J; bases not matched to a gene: 7. The CDR3 contains 15 residues. Germline V lookup: CDR1 MNHNS, CDR2 SASEGT. The CDR3 protein is CASSRDSRVSYEQYF. The CDR3 bases are TGTGCCAGCAGTCGGGACAGTAGAGTCTCCTACGAGCAGTACTTC.